This T cell receptor beta chain was profiled in a study of cytomegalovirus exposure and HLA in healthy donors. Findings and caveats of the study: Immune exposure information comprised only CMV serostatus.

V dropped 3 bases and J dropped 8; count of bases not matched to a gene: 9. This CDR3 contains 15 residues. Germline V gene lookup returns CDR1 MNHNY and CDR2 SVGAGI (reference sequence). About this clone itself: Its antigen remains unknown.

Primers for the PCR totalled 60 Vbeta and 13 Jbeta. This table comes from immunoSEQ multiplex PCR, and its TCRdb copy is limited to in-frame clones, with some not included. The sample holds fewer than 150,000 clones, 70% to 80% seen once. This receptor was obtained from a man aged 30-40 years in good health and CMV-seronegative. The sequenced material came from PBMCs. The chain links TRBV6-6 to TRBJ2-1; TRBD2 aligns across 8 bases. CDR3 coding DNA: TGTGCCAGCAGTTATCCGGGACTAGGTCGAGATGAGCAGTTCTTC. It specifies CASSYPGLGRDEQFF.